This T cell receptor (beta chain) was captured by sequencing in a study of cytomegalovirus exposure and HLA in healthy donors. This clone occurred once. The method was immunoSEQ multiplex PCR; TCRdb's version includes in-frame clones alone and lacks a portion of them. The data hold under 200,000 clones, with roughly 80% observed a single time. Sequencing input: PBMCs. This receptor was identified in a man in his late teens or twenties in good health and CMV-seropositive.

The CDR3 loop reads CASSPRTRSTDTQYF. CDR3 nucleotide sequence: TGTGCCAGCAGCCCTAGGACTAGAAGCACAGATACGCAGTATTTT. This sequence joins TRBV9 and TRBJ2-3, with TRBD2 matching over 7 bases. The CDR3 is 15 amino acids. Per the germline V gene, CDR1 is SGDLS and CDR2 is YYNGEE. Trimming took 4 bases from V and 0 from J; bases not matched to a gene: 5.